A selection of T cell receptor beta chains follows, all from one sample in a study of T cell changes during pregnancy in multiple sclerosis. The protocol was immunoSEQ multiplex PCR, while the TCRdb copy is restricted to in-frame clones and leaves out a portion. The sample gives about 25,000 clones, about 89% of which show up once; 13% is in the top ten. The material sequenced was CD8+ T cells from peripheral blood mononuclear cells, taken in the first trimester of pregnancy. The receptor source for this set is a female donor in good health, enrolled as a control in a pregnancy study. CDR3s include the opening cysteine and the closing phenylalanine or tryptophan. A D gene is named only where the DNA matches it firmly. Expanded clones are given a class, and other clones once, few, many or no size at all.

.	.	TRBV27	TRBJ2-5	CASSTRQGLETQYF	TGTGCCAGCAGTACGCGACAGGGACTGGAGACCCAGTACTTC
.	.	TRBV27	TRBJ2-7	CASTLGGGEQYF	TGTGCCAGCACCCTAGGGGGGGGCGAGCAGTACTTC
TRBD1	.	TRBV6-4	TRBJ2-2	CASSPGQGETGELFF	TGTGCCAGCAGTCCGGGACAGGGTGAAACCGGGGAGCTGTTTTTT
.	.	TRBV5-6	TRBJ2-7	CASSGSGSVFEQYF	TGTGCCAGCAGCGGATCAGGTTCTGTGTTCGAGCAGTACTTC
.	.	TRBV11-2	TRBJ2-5	CASSLDLIGQFQETQYF	TGTGCCAGCAGCTTAGATCTAATCGGACAGTTCCAAGAGACCCAGTACTTC
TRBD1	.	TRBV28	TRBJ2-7	CASSVTGGRDEQYF	TGTGCCAGCAGTGTAACAGGGGGCCGGGACGAGCAGTACTTC
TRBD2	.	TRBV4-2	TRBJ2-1	CASSQEALAGGNEQFF	TGTGCCAGCAGCCAAGAGGCTCTAGCGGGAGGGAATGAGCAGTTCTTC
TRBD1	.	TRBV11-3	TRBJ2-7	CASSLGQGAYEQYF	TGTGCCAGCAGCTTGGGCCAGGGGGCCTACGAGCAGTACTTC
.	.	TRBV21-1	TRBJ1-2	CASSTQSHGYTF	TGTGCCAGCAGCACACAGAGCCATGGCTACACCTTC
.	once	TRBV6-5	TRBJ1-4	CASSRGEKLFF	TGTGCCAGCAGTAGGGGGGAAAAACTGTTTTTT
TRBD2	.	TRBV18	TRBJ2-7	CASSPGVSGAQASYEQYF	TGTGCCAGCTCACCGGGGGTGAGCGGGGCCCAAGCCTCTTACGAGCAGTACTTC
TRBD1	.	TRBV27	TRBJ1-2	CASSPTGGVYGYTF	TGTGCCAGCAGTCCTACAGGGGGCGTCTATGGCTACACCTTC
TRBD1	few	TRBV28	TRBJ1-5	CASSPPDRSYSNQPQHF	TGTGCCAGCAGTCCTCCGGACAGGTCCTATAGCAATCAGCCCCAGCATTTT
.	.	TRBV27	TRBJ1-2	CASSLSPGHVYGYTF	TGTGCCAGCAGTTTATCCCCAGGGCACGTCTATGGCTACACCTTC
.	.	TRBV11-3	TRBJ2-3	CASSLDLTDTQYF	TGTGCCAGCAGCTTAGACCTCACAGATACGCAGTATTTT
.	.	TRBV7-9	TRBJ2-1	CASRGLGNEQFF	TGTGCCAGCAGGGGGCTCGGGAATGAGCAGTTCTTC
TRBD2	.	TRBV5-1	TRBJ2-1	CASSPGLAGIYNEQFF	TGCGCCAGCAGCCCAGGACTAGCGGGAATTTACAATGAGCAGTTCTTC
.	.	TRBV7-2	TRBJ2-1	CASSRTSYNEQFF	TGTGCCAGCAGCCGAACTAGTTACAATGAGCAGTTCTTC
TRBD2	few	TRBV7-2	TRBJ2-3	CASSQHSGGSTDTQYF	TGTGCCAGCAGCCAACATAGCGGGGGGTCCACAGATACGCAGTATTTT
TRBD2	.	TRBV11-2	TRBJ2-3	CASSYFRRETDTQYF	TGTGCCAGCAGCTATTTTCGGCGGGAGACAGATACGCAGTATTTT
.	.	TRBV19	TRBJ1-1	CASTNGQGGNTEAFF	TGTGCCAGTACCAACGGTCAGGGCGGGAACACTGAAGCTTTCTTT
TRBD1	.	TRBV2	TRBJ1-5	CARGGQDSNQPQHF	TGTGCCAGGGGGGGACAGGATAGCAATCAGCCCCAGCATTTT
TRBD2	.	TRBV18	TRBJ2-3	CASSPRPLGSGGARTDTQYF	TGTGCCAGCTCACCACGACCGCTAGGGAGCGGGGGGGCTCGGACAGATACGCAGTATTTT
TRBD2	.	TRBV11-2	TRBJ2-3	CASSLTGGSPSTDTQYF	TGTGCCAGCAGCTTAACGGGGGGGTCCCCTAGCACAGATACGCAGTATTTT
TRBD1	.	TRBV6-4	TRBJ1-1	CASSPRQGNTEAFF	TGTGCCAGCAGCCCCCGACAGGGGAACACTGAAGCTTTCTTT
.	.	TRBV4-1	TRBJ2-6	CASSQASGANVLTF	TGCGCCAGCAGCCAAGCCAGTGGGGCCAACGTCCTGACTTTC
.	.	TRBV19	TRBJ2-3	CASSIWAGGTDTQYF	TGTGCCAGTAGTATTTGGGCAGGGGGCACAGATACGCAGTATTTT
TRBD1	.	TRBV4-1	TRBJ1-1	CASSQEGQLNTEAFF	TGCGCCAGCAGCCAAGAGGGACAGTTGAACACTGAAGCTTTCTTT
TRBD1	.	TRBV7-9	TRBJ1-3	CASSRNRGLVGNTIYF	TGTGCCAGCAGCAGAAACAGGGGGCTTGTTGGAAACACCATATATTTT
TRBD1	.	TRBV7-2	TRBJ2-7	CASSWILSFRQGDDYEQYF	TGTGCCAGCAGCTGGATCCTCTCATTCAGACAGGGGGACGACTACGAGCAGTACTTC
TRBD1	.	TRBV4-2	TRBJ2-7	CASSQVPGTGVTYEQYF	TGTGCCAGCAGCCAAGTCCCGGGGACAGGGGTCACCTACGAGCAGTACTTC
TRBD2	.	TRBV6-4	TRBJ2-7	CASSEKAGGSYEQYF	TGTGCCAGCAGTGAGAAGGCGGGGGGATCGTACGAGCAGTACTTC
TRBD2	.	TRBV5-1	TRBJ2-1	CASSLKLAVGYYNEQFF	TGCGCCAGCAGCTTAAAACTAGCGGTCGGATATTACAATGAGCAGTTCTTC
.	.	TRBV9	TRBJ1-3	CASTLSGNTIYF	TGTGCCAGCACCCTCTCTGGAAACACCATATATTTT
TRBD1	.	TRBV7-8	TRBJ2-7	CASSPTGVYSYEQYF	TGTGCCAGCAGCCCGACAGGGGTCTACTCCTACGAGCAGTACTTC
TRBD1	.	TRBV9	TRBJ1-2	CASSDTGGADGYTF	TGTGCCAGCAGCGACACAGGGGGCGCAGATGGCTACACCTTC
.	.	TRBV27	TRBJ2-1	CASSLSLGGDEQFF	TGTGCCAGCAGTTTATCTCTGGGAGGAGATGAGCAGTTCTTC
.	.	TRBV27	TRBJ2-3	CASSSMSTDTQYF	TGTGCCAGCAGTTCCATGAGCACAGATACGCAGTATTTT
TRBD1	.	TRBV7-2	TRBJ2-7	CASSSPWTGSYEQYF	TGTGCCAGCAGCTCTCCCTGGACAGGGAGCTACGAGCAGTACTTC